This TCR beta chain stems from a study of T cell repertoires in cytomegalovirus infection. Study background: Matching HLA type, along with CMV infection, was indicated by public TCR beta signatures.

Germline CDR1 is SGHTA and CDR2 is FQGNSA. There are 15 residues in the CDR3. V lost 1 base and J lost 8, with 12 bases in between. This clonotype was observed at least ten times. Each CDR3 protein is one row after TCRdb ran MiXCR on the reads. The sample shows more than 85,000 distinct CDR3 sequences, more than 15% of them seen only once. The chain employs TRBV7-2 and TRBJ2-6; possibly TRBD2 for D (5 bases). This receptor was taken from a human donor in good health (CMV status not recorded). Some clones in this sample may be carry-over from other donors' samples. The source material was PBMCs. The CDR3 loop reads CASSLGVSVTNVLTF. In DNA form, the CDR3 reads TGTGCCAGCAGCTTAGGCGTTAGCGTGACCAACGTCCTGACTTTC.